Each of the 4 T cell receptor beta chains below was sequenced from the same sample in a study of shared clonotypes between healthy human individuals. Sequenced by immunoSEQ multiplex PCR; TCRdb stores in-frame clones only, minus some. This sample has some 1 million clones, with approximately 70% found just once. Sequenced material: memory CD4+ T cells sorted from blood. Subset specified: CD45RA-negative fraction. The receptor source for this set is a man between 18 and 29 years old in good health.

The V call is TRBV18, the J call TRBJ2-2; D possibly corresponds to TRBD1 (5 bases). CDR1 is KGHSH and CDR2 is LQKENI in the germline V gene. The CDR3 is 14 residues long. V lost 7 bases to trimming and J lost 4 bases, with 13 bases between them. The CDR3 DNA reads as TGTGCCAGCTACCAGAGTAGGGGCACCGGGGAGCTGTTTTTT. Translated, it gives CASYQSRGTGELFF.

The CDR3 region is CASRRTQYEQYF. The CDR3 DNA follows: TGTGCCAGCAGACGGACCCAATACGAGCAGTACTTC. The V gene is TRBV6-5, the J gene TRBJ2-7, with D hard to call. This CDR3 region has 12 residues. From germline, CDR1 is MNHEY and CDR2 SVGAGI. V dropped 6 bases and J dropped 4 bases, with 10 bases sitting between them.

This clone was picked up a small number of times. The chain links TRBV18 to TRBJ2-1, with TRBD2 matching 13 bases. The CDR3 totals 15 residues. The germline V gene encodes CDR1 KGHSH and CDR2 LQKENI. V was clipped by 3 bases and J by 9 bases; unmatched bases: 5. The CDR3 sequence is CASSPAGLAGSEQFF. The CDR3 coding sequence is TGTGCCAGCTCACCCGCGGGACTAGCGGGAAGTGAGCAGTTCTTC.

In this sample, this clone turned up a few times. The chain combines TRBV30 with TRBJ2-6; 12 positions match TRBD1. The germline gives CDR1 GTSNPN, CDR2 SVGIG (reference sequence). The V segment lost 5 bases and the J segment 4 bases; nucleotides outside the gene matches: 9. The CDR3 length is 17 residues. The CDR3 DNA reads as TGTGCCTGGCACCGGGACAGGGGGCAATCGGGGGCCAACGTCCTGACTTTC. Encoded protein: CAWHRDRGQSGANVLTF.